Listed below are T cell receptor beta chains from one sample, sequenced in a study of Ad26.COV2.S vaccination and SARS-CoV-2 variants. Clones were read by immunoSEQ multiplex PCR, and TCRdb kept only the in-frame ones, dropping some. This table has about 480,000 clones, around nine tenths appearing once. The sequencing used peripheral blood, collected in a trial of Ad26.COV2.S vaccine versus placebo. The receptors were gathered from a person aged 18-60 years who received the Ad26.COV2.S COVID-19 vaccine or a placebo. The CDR3 runs from the conserved cysteine through the conserved F or W. D genes are given only for firm matches.

14,NA,TRBV5-1,TRBJ1-1,TGCGCCAGCAGCTTGTTGAGGGGCAGGGCTGAAGCTTTCTTT,CASSLLRGRAEAFF
14,TRBD2,TRBV29-1,TRBJ2-7,TGCAGCGTTGCGACTAGCGGGAGAAAGTACGAGCAGTACTTC,CSVATSGRKYEQYF
12,TRBD1,TRBV2,TRBJ1-6,TGTGCCGGAGGACAGGGTAATTCACCCCTCCACTTT,CAGGQGNSPLHF
16,NA,TRBV6-2/TRBV6-3,TRBJ2-7,TGTGCCAGCAGCTGGTCGGGATCTGGCCAGACCTACGAGCAGTACTTC,CASSWSGSGQTYEQYF
12,TRBD1,TRBV30,TRBJ2-7,TGTGCCTGGAGTCGACAGGGCGCCCAGCAGTACTTC,CAWSRQGAQQYF
16,TRBD2,TRBV9,TRBJ2-7,TGTGCCAGCAGCGTAGATCCTAGCGGGAGCTCCTACGAGCAGTACTTC,CASSVDPSGSSYEQYF
15,NA,TRBV27,TRBJ1-6,TGTGCCAGCAGTTTCGGTCAGGGAGTCGGGTCACCCCTCCACTTT,CASSFGQGVGSPLHF
17,NA,TRBV19,TRBJ2-2,TGTGCCAGTAGACCCAGGGGGGCTAGCGGGCCCACCGGGGAGCTGTTTTTT,CASRPRGASGPTGELFF
17,NA,TRBV4-3,TRBJ2-1,TGCGCCAGCAGCCAAGATAGACCCCGCGGAGCCTACAATGAGCAGTTCTTC,CASSQDRPRGAYNEQFF
15,NA,TRBV5-4,TRBJ1-2,TGTGCCAGCAGCTTGGATCGGGGGTGGGGCTATGGCTACACCTTC,CASSLDRGWGYGYTF
13,NA,TRBV18,TRBJ2-2,TGTGCCAGCTCACGGACAAACACCGGGGAGCTGTTTTTT,CASSRTNTGELFF
16,TRBD2,TRBV27,TRBJ2-3,TGTGCCAGCAGTCGCGCGCTAGCGGCTCGCACAGATACGCAGTATTTT,CASSRALAARTDTQYF
13,NA,TRBV27,TRBJ2-3,TGTGCCAGCATGAAGTTTGTTACAGATACGCAGTATTTT,CASMKFVTDTQYF
13,NA,TRBV4-1,TRBJ2-7,TGCGCCAGCAGCCTCCTCGTCGGGGTCGAGCAGTACTTC,CASSLLVGVEQYF
17,TRBD1,TRBV9,TRBJ2-6,TGTGCCAGCAGCGATCTACAGGGGGCGTATGGGGCCAACGTCCTGACTTTC,CASSDLQGAYGANVLTF
13,NA,TRBV11-2,TRBJ1-3,TGTGCCAGCAGCTTATCAGCAGGAAACACCATATATTTT,CASSLSAGNTIYF